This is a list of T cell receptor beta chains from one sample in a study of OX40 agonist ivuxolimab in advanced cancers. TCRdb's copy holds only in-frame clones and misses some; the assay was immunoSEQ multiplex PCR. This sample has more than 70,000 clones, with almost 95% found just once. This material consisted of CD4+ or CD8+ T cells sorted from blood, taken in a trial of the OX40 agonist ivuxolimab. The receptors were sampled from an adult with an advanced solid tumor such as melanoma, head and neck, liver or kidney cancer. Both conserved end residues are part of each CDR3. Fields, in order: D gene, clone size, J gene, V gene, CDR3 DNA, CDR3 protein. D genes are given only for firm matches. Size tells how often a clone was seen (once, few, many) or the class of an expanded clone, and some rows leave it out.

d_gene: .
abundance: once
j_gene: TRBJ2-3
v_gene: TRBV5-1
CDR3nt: TGCGCCAGCAGCCTGGGACCGGAGGGGTCAGATACGCAGTATTTT
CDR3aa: CASSLGPEGSDTQYF

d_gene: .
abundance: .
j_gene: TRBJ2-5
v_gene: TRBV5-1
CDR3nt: TGCGCCAGCAGCTTAGACACAGGCCAAGAGACCCAGTACTTC
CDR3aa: CASSLDTGQETQYF

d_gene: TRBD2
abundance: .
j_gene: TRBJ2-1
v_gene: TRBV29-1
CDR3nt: TGCAGCGTTGAAGTGGCGGGAGGGAGCTACAATGAGCAGTTCTTC
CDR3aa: CSVEVAGGSYNEQFF

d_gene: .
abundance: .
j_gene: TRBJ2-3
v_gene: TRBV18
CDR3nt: TGTGCCAGCTCATCCATGGCCCCAGATACGCAGTATTTT
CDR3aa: CASSSMAPDTQYF

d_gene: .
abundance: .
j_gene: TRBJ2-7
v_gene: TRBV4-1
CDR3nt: TGCGCCAGCAGCCGTACTAACGTCTATGACGAGCAGTACTTC
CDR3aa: CASSRTNVYDEQYF

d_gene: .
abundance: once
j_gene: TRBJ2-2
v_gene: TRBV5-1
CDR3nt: TGCGCCAGCAGCTTCAGGGGGAACACCGGGGAGCTGTTTTTT
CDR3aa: CASSFRGNTGELFF

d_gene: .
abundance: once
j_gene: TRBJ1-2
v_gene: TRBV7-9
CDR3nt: TGTGCCAGCAGCTTAGCTTACGGGCAGGGGAATGGCTACACCTTC
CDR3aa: CASSLAYGQGNGYTF

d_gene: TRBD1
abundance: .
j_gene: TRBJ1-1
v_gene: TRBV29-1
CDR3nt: TGCAGCGTTGATCTACGACAGGGGGAGGTTTTCTTT
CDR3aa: CSVDLRQGEVFF

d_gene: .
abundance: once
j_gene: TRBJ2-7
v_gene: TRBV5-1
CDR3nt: TGCGCCAGCAGCTTGGGGACGGATTCCTACGAGCAGTACTTC
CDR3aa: CASSLGTDSYEQYF

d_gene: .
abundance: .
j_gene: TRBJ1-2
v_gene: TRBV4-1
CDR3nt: TGCGCCAGCAGCCAAGAGTTGGATCGCCGGGGGGGCTATGGCTACACCTTC
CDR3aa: CASSQELDRRGGYGYTF

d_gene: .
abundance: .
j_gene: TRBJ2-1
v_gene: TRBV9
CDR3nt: TGTGCCAGCAGCGTAGTCCTGGGACCTCCGAATGAGCAGTTCTTC
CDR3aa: CASSVVLGPPNEQFF

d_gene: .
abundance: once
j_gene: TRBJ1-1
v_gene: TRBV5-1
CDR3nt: TGCGCCAGCAGCCCGGGGATCCCGAACACTGAAGCTTTCTTT
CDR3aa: CASSPGIPNTEAFF

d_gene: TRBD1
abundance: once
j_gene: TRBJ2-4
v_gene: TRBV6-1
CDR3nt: TGTGCCAGCAGTGAGGGACAGGACTTAGCCAAAAACATTCAGTACTTC
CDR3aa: CASSEGQDLAKNIQYF

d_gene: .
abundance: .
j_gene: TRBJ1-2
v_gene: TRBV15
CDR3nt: TGTGCCACCAGCAGGGAACCCAGGGAGGGCGGTGGCTACACCTTC
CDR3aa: CATSREPREGGGYTF

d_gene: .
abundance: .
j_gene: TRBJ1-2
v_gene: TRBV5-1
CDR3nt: TGCGCCAGCAGCTCGTATTCAGGGACGGCCTACACCTTC
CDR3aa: CASSSYSGTAYTF

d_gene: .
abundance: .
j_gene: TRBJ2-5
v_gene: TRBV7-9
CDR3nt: TGTGCCAGCAGCCCCGGCCTAGCCTGGGAGACCCAGTACTTC
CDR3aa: CASSPGLAWETQYF

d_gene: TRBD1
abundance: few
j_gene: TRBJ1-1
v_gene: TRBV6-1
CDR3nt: TGTGCCAGCAGATCCCGACAGGGGGCTACTATCCCTCTCTTT
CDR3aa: CASRSRQGATIPLF

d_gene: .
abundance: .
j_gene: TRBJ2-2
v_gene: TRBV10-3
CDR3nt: TGTGCCATCAGTGAGTCGAAAGGGAACACCGGGGAGCTGTTTTTT
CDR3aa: CAISESKGNTGELFF

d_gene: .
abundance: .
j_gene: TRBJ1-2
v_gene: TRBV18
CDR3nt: TGTGCCAGCTCGCCCGGGGGAGGCTATGGCTACACCTTC
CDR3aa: CASSPGGGYGYTF

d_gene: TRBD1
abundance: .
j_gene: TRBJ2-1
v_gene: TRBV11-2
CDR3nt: TGTGCCAGCAGCTTAGCGAGGGGTCCGGACAGGGTGACGGGCTATGAGCAGTTCTTC
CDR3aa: CASSLARGPDRVTGYEQFF

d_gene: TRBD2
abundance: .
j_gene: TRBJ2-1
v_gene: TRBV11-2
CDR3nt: TGTGCCAGCAGCCACACTAGCGGGGGGGGAAATGAGCAGTTCTTC
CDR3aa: CASSHTSGGGNEQFF

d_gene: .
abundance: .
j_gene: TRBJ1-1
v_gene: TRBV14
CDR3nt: TGTGCCAGCCGGCGCGGGGTGAACACTGAAGCTTTCTTT
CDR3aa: CASRRGVNTEAFF

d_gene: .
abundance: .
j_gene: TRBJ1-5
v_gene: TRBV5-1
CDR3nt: TGCGCCAGCAGCTCGGCAGGAGGCCGCAATCAGCCCCAGCATTTT
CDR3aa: CASSSAGGRNQPQHF

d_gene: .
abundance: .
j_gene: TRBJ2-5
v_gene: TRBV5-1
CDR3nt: TGCGCCAGCAGCTTGGAACAGCCGTACCAAGAGACCCAGTACTTC
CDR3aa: CASSLEQPYQETQYF

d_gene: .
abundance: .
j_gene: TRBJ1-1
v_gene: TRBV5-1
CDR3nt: TGCGCCAGCAGCCCACAGGGAGCGCTCTCCGCTGAAGCTTTCTTT
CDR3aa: CASSPQGALSAEAFF

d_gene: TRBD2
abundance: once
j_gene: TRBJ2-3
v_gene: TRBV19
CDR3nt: TGTGCCAGTAGCTACCCGGGAGGAAACACAGATACGCAGTATTTT
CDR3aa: CASSYPGGNTDTQYF

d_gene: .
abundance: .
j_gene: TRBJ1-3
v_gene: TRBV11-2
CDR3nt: TGTGCCAGCAGCTCTACAGGGTCTGGAAACACCATATATTTT
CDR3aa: CASSSTGSGNTIYF

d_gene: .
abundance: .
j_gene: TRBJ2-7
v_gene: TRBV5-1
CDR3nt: TGCGCCAGCAGCTTCGTTAGCGGCTCCTACGAGCAGTACTTC
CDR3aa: CASSFVSGSYEQYF

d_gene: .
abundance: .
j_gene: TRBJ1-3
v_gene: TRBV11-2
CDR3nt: TGTGCCAGCAGCTTGGGACCGGGGTTTAGCGCTGGAAACACCATATATTTT
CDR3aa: CASSLGPGFSAGNTIYF

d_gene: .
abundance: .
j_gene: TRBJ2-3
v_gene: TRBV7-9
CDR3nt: TGTGCCAGCAGCTTACCCGGGAGTGGCACAGATACGCAGTATTTT
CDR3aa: CASSLPGSGTDTQYF

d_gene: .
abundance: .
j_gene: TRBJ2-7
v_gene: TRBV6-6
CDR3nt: TGTGCCAGCAGTTTCAGCGGGACAGCTAACCCCTACGAGCAGTACTTC
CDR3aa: CASSFSGTANPYEQYF

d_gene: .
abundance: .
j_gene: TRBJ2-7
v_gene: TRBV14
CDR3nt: TGTGCCAGCAGCCCGCGGACATCCTACGAGCAGTACTTC
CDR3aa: CASSPRTSYEQYF

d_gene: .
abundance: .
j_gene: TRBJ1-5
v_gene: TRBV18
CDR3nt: TGTGCCAGCTCACCAAGGGCAGGGGTTCAGCCCCAGCATTTT
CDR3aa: CASSPRAGVQPQHF

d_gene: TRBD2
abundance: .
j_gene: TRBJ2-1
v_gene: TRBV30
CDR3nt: TGTGCCGGACTAGCGGGAGACAATGAGCAGTTCTTC
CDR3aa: CAGLAGDNEQFF

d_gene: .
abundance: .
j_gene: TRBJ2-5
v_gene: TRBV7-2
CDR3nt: TGTGCCAGCAGGGTAGAGGTGCTCTCGGGGACCCAGTACTTC
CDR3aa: CASRVEVLSGTQYF

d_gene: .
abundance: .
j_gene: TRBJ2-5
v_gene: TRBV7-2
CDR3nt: TGTGCCAGCAGCCGAAGGGAGACCCAGTACTTC
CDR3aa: CASSRRETQYF

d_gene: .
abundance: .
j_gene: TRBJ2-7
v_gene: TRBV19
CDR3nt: TGTGCCACGCGTGGGGATGGGGTCGGGGAGCAGTACTTC
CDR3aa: CATRGDGVGEQYF

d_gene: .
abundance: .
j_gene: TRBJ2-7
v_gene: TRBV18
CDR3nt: TGTGCCAGCTCACGCCCGGGTGTCTACTACGAGCAGTACTTC
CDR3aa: CASSRPGVYYEQYF

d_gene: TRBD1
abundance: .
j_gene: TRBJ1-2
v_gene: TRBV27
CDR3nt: TGTGCCAGCAGTCCTCAGACAGGGACCTTCTATGGCTACACCTTC
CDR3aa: CASSPQTGTFYGYTF